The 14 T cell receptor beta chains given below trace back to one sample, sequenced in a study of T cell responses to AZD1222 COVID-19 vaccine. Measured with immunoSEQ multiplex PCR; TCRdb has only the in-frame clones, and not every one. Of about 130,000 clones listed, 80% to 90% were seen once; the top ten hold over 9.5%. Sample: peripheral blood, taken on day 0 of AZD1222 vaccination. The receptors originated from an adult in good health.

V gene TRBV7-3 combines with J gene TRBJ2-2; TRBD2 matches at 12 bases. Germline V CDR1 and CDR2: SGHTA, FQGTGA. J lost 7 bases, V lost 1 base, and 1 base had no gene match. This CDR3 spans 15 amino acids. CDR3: CASSLRTSGIGELFF. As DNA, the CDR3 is TGTGCCAGCAGCTTAAGGACTAGCGGGATCGGGGAGCTGTTTTTT.

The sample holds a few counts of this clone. CDR3 protein: CASSPGTGHYNSPLHF. DNA for the CDR3: TGTGCCAGCAGCCCCGGGACAGGGCACTATAATTCACCCCTCCACTTT. The V gene is TRBV7-2, the J gene TRBJ1-6; 9 bases align to TRBD1. Germline assignment: CDR1 SGHTA and CDR2 FQGNSA. The CDR3 is made up of 16 amino acids. J was trimmed by 3 bases and V by 5 bases; bases with no gene match: 5. Complete variable domain (other parts from reference TRBV7-2 and TRBJ1-6): GAGVSQSPSNKVTEKGKDVELRCDPISGHTALYWYRQSLGQGLEFLIYFQGNSAPDKSGLPSDRFSAERTGGSVSTLTIQRTQQEDSAVYLCASSPGTGHYNSPLHFGNGTRLTVT.

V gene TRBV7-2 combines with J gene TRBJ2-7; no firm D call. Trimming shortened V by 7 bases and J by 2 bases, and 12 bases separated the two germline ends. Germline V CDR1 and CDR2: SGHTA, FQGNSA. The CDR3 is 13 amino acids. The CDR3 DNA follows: TGTGCCAGCACCTTCCACCCCCCCTACGAGCAGTACTTC. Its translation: CASTFHPPYEQYF.

DNA of the CDR3: TGTGCCAGCAGCCAAGTAAGGCAGGACACCGGGGAGCTGTTTTTT. Encoded protein: CASSQVRQDTGELFF. This chain connects TRBV14 to TRBJ2-2; D not certain. Per the germline V gene, CDR1 is SGHDN and CDR2 is FVKESK. Trimming took off 1 base at V and 3 bases at J, with 9 bases between the two ends. CDR3 length: 15 amino acids.

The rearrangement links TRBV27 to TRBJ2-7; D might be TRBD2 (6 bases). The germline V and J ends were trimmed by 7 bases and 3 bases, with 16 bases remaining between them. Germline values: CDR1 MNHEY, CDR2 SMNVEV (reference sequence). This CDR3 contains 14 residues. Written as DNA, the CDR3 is TGTGCCAGCATCCGATATTGGGGGGACTACGAGCAGTACTTC. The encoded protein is CASIRYWGDYEQYF.

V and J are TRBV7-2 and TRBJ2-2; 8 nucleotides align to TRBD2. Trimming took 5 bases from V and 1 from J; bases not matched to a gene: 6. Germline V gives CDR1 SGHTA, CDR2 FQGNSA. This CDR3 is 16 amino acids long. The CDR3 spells CASSPRLAGNTGELFF. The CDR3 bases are TGTGCCAGCAGCCCTAGGCTAGCGGGGAACACCGGGGAGCTGTTTTTT.

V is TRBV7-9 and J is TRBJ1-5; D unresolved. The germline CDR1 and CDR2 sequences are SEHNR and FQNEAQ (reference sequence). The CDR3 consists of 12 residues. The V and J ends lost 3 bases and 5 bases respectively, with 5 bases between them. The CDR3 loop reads CASSFADQPQHF. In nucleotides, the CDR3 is TGTGCCAGCAGCTTTGCGGATCAGCCCCAGCATTTT.

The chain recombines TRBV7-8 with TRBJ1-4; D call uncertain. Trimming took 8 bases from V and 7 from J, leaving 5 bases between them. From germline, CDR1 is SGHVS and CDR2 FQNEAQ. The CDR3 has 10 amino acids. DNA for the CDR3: TGTGCCAGCCTGGGTGAAAAACTGTTTTTT. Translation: CASLGEKLFF.

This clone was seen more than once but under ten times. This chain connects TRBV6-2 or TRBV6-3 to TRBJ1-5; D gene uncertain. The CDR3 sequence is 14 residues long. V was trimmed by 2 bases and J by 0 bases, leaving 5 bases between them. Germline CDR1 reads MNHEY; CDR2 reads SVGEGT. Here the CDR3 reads CASSYRVSNQPQHF. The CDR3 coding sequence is TGTGCCAGCAGTTACAGGGTTAGCAATCAGCCCCAGCATTTT.

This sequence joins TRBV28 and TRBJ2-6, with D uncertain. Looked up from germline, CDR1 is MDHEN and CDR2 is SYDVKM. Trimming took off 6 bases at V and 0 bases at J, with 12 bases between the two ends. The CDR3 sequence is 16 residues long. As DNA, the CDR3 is TGTGCCAGCAGACCAAACGGAGCCTCTGGGGCCAACGTCCTGACTTTC. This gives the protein CASRPNGASGANVLTF. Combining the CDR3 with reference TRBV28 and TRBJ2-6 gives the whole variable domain DVKVTQSSRYLVKRTGEKVFLECVQDMDHENMFWYRQDPGLGLRLIYFSYDVKMKEKGDIPEGYSVSREKKERFSLILESASTNQTSMYLCASRPNGASGANVLTFGAGSRLTVL.

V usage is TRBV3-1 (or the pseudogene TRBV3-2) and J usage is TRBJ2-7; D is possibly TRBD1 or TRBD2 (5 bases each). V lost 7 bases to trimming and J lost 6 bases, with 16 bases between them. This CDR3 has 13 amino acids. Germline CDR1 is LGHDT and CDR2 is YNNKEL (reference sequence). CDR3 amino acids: CASTKATGTEQYF. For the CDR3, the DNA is TGTGCCAGCACCAAAGCTACGGGGACCGAGCAGTACTTC.

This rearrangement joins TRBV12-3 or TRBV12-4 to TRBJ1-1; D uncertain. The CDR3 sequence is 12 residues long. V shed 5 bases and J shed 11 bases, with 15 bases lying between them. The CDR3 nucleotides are TGTGCCAGCAGTAAGACCGGTGTGTACGCTTTCTTT. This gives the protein CASSKTGVYAFF.

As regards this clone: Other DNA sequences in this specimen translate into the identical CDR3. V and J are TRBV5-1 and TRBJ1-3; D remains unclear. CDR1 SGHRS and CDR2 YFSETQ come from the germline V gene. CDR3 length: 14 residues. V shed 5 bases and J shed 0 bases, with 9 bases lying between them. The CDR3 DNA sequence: TGCGCCAGCAGTCCCCTGAGCTCTGGAAACACCATATATTTT. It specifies CASSPLSSGNTIYF.

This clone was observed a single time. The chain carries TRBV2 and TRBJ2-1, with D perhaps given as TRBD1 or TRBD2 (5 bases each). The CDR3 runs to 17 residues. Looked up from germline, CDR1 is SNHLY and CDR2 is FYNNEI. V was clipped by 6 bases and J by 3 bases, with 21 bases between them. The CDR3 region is CASRGEMGPPGYNEQFF. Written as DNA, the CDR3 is TGTGCCAGCAGAGGTGAAATGGGACCACCGGGCTACAATGAGCAGTTCTTC.